The next 14 T cell receptor beta chains were all read from a single sample in a study of T cell responses to AZD1222 COVID-19 vaccine. Assay: immunoSEQ multiplex PCR; the TCRdb copy retains only in-frame clones and omits some. The data contain about 25,000 clones, roughly 91% of them singletons. This material consisted of peripheral blood, taken 28 days after the second AZD1222 dose. These receptors originate from an adult who received the AZD1222 COVID-19 vaccine.

This clone was counted a few times. The chain carries TRBV10-3 and TRBJ1-1, with D unresolved. CDR3 length: 13 amino acids. CDR1 and CDR2 from the germline V gene are ENHRY and SYGVKD. V shed 11 bases and J shed 4 bases, with 17 bases lying between them. Here the CDR3 DNA reads TGTGCCGCCACTTCGGCGGGGTCCACTGAAGCTTTCTTT. Translated, it gives CAATSAGSTEAFF.

The chain has TRBV7-8 and TRBJ2-1; weak D call: TRBD1 (5 bases). Trimming cost V 5 bases and J 15 bases, with 14 bases left between them. The CDR3 length is 11 residues. From germline, CDR1 is SGHVS and CDR2 FQNEAQ. This CDR3 reads CASSPGQFMFF. CDR3 sequence (DNA): TGTGCCAGCAGCCCCGGACAATTTATGTTCTTC.

The chain employs TRBV13 and TRBJ1-1, with D unclear. V was cut by 5 bases and J by 1 base, with 14 bases left in between. This CDR3 contains 15 residues. Germline V gene lookup returns CDR1 PRHDT and CDR2 FYEKMQ (reference sequence). DNA for the CDR3: TGTGCCAGCAGCCCCGGAAGGACGTGGAACACTGAAGCTTTCTTT. As protein: CASSPGRTWNTEAFF.

V and J are TRBV18 and TRBJ1-2, with 8 bases matching TRBD1. The trim removed 0 bases at V and 4 bases at J, leaving 1 base unmatched. The CDR3 contains 14 residues. Germline CDR1 KGHSH, CDR2 LQKENI. The CDR3: CASSPPDRVYGYTF. The CDR3 DNA follows: TGTGCCAGCTCACCACCGGACAGGGTCTATGGCTACACCTTC.

This chain uses TRBV2 with TRBJ2-7, with TRBD1 matching over 7 bases. This CDR3 contains 13 residues. CDR1 SNHLY and CDR2 FYNNEI come from the germline V gene. Trimming took 2 bases from V and 3 from J; bases not matched to a gene: 1. CDR3 bases: TGTGCCAGCAGTGAACAGGGGGTCTACGAGCAGTACTTC. Translation gives CASSEQGVYEQYF.

The CDR3 coding sequence is TGTGCCAGCAGCCAGCGCCAGGGGGCGGAGTATGGCTACACCTTC. Translating gives CASSQRQGAEYGYTF. The chain has TRBV7-2 and TRBJ1-2; the match to TRBD1 covers 8 bases. The CDR3 length is 15 residues. The ends lost 5 bases at V and 5 bases at J; junction bases unmatched: 10. CDR1 is SGHTA, CDR2 FQGNSA, per germline.

The chain joins TRBV12-3 or TRBV12-4 to TRBJ2-7; weak D call: TRBD1 (6 bases). Deletions cut 4 bases from V and 0 bases from J, with 7 bases between. This CDR3 spans 13 amino acids. DNA of the CDR3: TGTGCCAGCAGTTGGGACATCTCCTACGAGCAGTACTTC. This translates into CASSWDISYEQYF.

The J gene is TRBJ2-7, the V gene TRBV6-4; D is unclear. Between the trimmed V and J ends, which lost 7 bases and 0 bases, there was a span of 13 bases. Germline assignment: CDR1 MRHNA and CDR2 SNTAGT. This CDR3 has 14 amino acids. The CDR3 region is CASMVCFPSYEQYF. CDR3 nucleotides: TGTGCCAGCATGGTGTGTTTTCCCTCCTACGAGCAGTACTTC.

The chain combines TRBV6-5 with TRBJ1-1, with a tentative D call TRBD1 (6 bases). V lost 7 bases, J lost 10 bases, and 13 bases lay in between. The CDR3 runs 11 residues. Germline assignment: CDR1 MNHEY and CDR2 SVGAGI. The CDR3 DNA reads TGTGCCAGCATCTACAGGGATCGAGCTTTCTTT. This codes for CASIYRDRAFF.

The chain couples TRBV2 to TRBJ2-7, with a weak D call TRBD2 (6 bases). Looked up from germline, CDR1 is SNHLY and CDR2 is FYNNEI. The CDR3 has 13 residues. Trimming took off 6 bases at V and 4 bases at J, with 13 bases between the two ends. For the CDR3, the DNA is TGTGCCAGCAGGGGGACTTTTAGGTACGAGCAGTACTTC. Amino acid sequence: CASRGTFRYEQYF. The full variable domain, completed using reference TRBV2 and TRBJ2-7, is EPEVTQTPSHQVTQMGQEVILRCVPISNHLYFYWYRQILGQKVEFLVSFYNNEISEKSEIFDDQFSVERPDGSNFTLKIRSTKLEDSAMYFCASRGTFRYEQYFGPGTRLTVT.

The chain couples TRBV7-2 to TRBJ2-3; 10 bases are shared with TRBD2. Trimming removed 1 base from V and 6 bases from J; junction bases left unmatched: 7. Germline loops: CDR1 SGHTA, CDR2 FQGNSA. The CDR3 extends over 16 amino acids. CDR3 sequence (DNA): TGTGCCAGCAGCTTAGATGGCACTAGCGGGAAGGATACGCAGTATTTT. Protein sequence: CASSLDGTSGKDTQYF.

By proportion, this clone is medium-sized. The chain recombines TRBV6-5 with TRBJ1-5, with D hard to call. This CDR3 comprises 14 residues. Deletions cut 6 bases from V and 1 base from J, with 10 bases between. Germline lookup yields CDR1 MNHEY and CDR2 SVGAGI. CDR3 DNA: TGTGCCAGCAGCGAGGCAGGAAGCAATCAGCCCCAGCATTTT. Residues: CASSEAGSNQPQHF.

This rearrangement joins TRBV7-3 to TRBJ2-3; 8 bases map to TRBD1. This CDR3 has 15 amino acids. Trimming removed 5 bases from V and 3 bases from J; junction bases left unmatched: 7. Germline CDR1 and CDR2: SGHTA and FQGTGA. DNA of the CDR3: TGTGCCAGCAGCCCAGGGGGCGTCGGTACAGATACGCAGTATTTT. Protein sequence: CASSPGGVGTDTQYF.

The chain joins TRBV19 to TRBJ2-1, with 7 nucleotides matching TRBD2. Germline CDR1 LNHDA, CDR2 SQIVND (reference sequence). The J segment lost 7 bases and the V segment lost 4 bases, leaving 10 bases of the junction unmatched. The CDR3 covers 15 residues. DNA of the CDR3: TGTGCCAGTAGTAGGGCGGCTAGCGGAACTAATGAGCAGTTCTTC. Its protein product is CASSRAASGTNEQFF. The variable domain in full, with the rest retrieved from reference TRBV19 and TRBJ2-1, is DGGITQSPKYLFRKEGQNVTLSCEQNLNHDAMYWYRQDPGQGLRLIYYSQIVNDFQKGDIAEGYSVSREKKESFPLTVTSAQKNPTAFYLCASSRAASGTNEQFFGPGTRLTVL.